This TCR beta chain stems from a study of graft-versus-host responses after intestinal transplantation. Study at large: Multivisceral, liver-intestinal, or isolated intestinal transplants were received by the recipients.

This clone was seen just once. The CDR3 totals 13 residues. In germline, CDR1 is SGDLS, CDR2 YYNGEE. The V and J ends lost 4 bases and 4 bases respectively, with 11 bases between them. Profiled with immunoSEQ multiplex PCR; TCRdb holds only in-frame clones, not every one. Of about 100,000 clones listed, 90% are singletons. J is TRBJ1-1 and V is TRBV9, with D possibly TRBD1 on 5 matching bases. The sequenced sample was PBMCs, obtained 450 to 460 days after intestinal transplant. This clonotype originated in a human patient who received an intestinal transplant, so some T cells may come from the graft donor. The CDR3 loop is CASSTGHSTEAFF. The DNA for the CDR3 is TGTGCCAGCAGCACAGGACACAGCACTGAAGCTTTCTTT.